The 17 T cell receptor beta chains below were found in one sample sequenced in a study of blood T cell repertoires in COVID-19. Clones were sequenced by immunoSEQ multiplex PCR, and TCRdb holds only the in-frame ones, with some missing. This repertoire shows 330,000 or so clones, around 87% found once; its top ten account for 1.5% to 2.5%. Material for sequencing was PBMCs or T cells enriched from blood (not recorded which). Source of these receptors: a man aged 35 to 55 in a cohort exposed to, infected with or recovered from COVID-19 (not recorded which).

The CDR3 region is CASSWGQGSFSEAFF. CDR3 in DNA: TGTGCCAGCAGTTGGGGACAGGGGTCCTTTTCTGAAGCTTTCTTT. V is TRBV28 and J is TRBJ1-1, with 10 positions matching TRBD1. The CDR3 contains 15 residues. After removal of 4 bases from V and 6 bases from J, the junction contained 8 bases not matched to a gene. From germline, CDR1 is MDHEN and CDR2 SYDVKM. Based on the CDR3 plus reference TRBV28 and TRBJ1-1, the full variable domain is DVKVTQSSRYLVKRTGEKVFLECVQDMDHENMFWYRQDPGLGLRLIYFSYDVKMKEKGDIPEGYSVSREKKERFSLILESASTNQTSMYLCASSWGQGSFSEAFFGQGTRLTVV.

This clone was seen a single time. This chain connects TRBV28 to TRBJ1-2; 7 bases align to TRBD1. CDR1 and CDR2 (germline): MDHEN, SYDVKM. V shed 6 bases, J shed 0 bases, and the junction held 1 base outside the gene matches. This CDR3 comprises 13 residues. The DNA of the CDR3 is TGTGCCAGCAGGGACAGGTCTAACTATGGCTACACCTTC. Encoded protein: CASRDRSNYGYTF.

The V and J genes are TRBV5-1 and TRBJ2-1, with D perhaps TRBD2 (5 bases). The germline gives CDR1 SGHRS, CDR2 YFSETQ. V was pared by 9 bases and J by 5 bases, with 12 bases between. The CDR3 loop spans 12 amino acids. The CDR3 DNA is TGCGCCACTTCAGCGGAGCACAATGAGCAGTTCTTC. The encoded protein is CATSAEHNEQFF.

The genes are TRBV6-5 and TRBJ1-2, with 7 bases aligning to TRBD1. V gave up 5 bases and J gave up 5 bases; unmatched junction bases: 2. Germline lookup yields CDR1 MNHEY and CDR2 SVGAGI. The CDR3 contains 12 residues. The CDR3 reads CASSKGAYGYTF. CDR3 nucleotides: TGTGCCAGCAGTAAGGGGGCATATGGCTACACCTTC.

J is TRBJ1-6 and V is TRBV29-1; no clear D gene. Trimming took 5 bases from V and 8 from J, leaving 13 bases between them. CDR1 SQVTM and CDR2 ANQGSEA come from the germline V gene. The CDR3 runs 13 residues. The CDR3 coding sequence is TGCAGCGTTAGTGAATATGAGGATTCACCCCTCCACTTT. Protein: CSVSEYEDSPLHF.

V gene TRBV5-4 combines with J gene TRBJ2-6, with D unresolved. Germline V gives CDR1 SGHNT, CDR2 YYREEE (reference sequence). V was clipped by 4 bases and J by 2 bases, with 7 bases between them. CDR3 length: 14 residues. CDR3 region: CASSTQAGANVLTF. The CDR3, as DNA: TGTGCCAGCAGCACCCAGGCTGGGGCCAACGTCCTGACTTTC. The variable domain in full, with the rest retrieved from reference TRBV5-4 and TRBJ2-6, is ETGVTQSPTHLIKTRGQQVTLRCSSQSGHNTVSWYQQALGQGPQFIFQYYREEENGRGNFPPRFSGLQFPNYSSELNVNALELDDSALYLCASSTQAGANVLTFGAGSRLTVL.

This chain connects TRBV9 to TRBJ1-5, with unresolved D. This CDR3 is 13 amino acids long. With 4 bases removed from V and 6 bases from J, the gap between germline ends came to 11 bases. In germline, CDR1 is SGDLS, CDR2 YYNGEE. This chain's CDR3 is CASSRVEGQPQHF. For the CDR3, the DNA is TGTGCCAGCAGCCGAGTTGAGGGTCAGCCCCAGCATTTT.

This chain uses TRBV5-4 with TRBJ2-2, with D hard to call. V was cut by 1 base and J by 5 bases, with 6 bases left in between. Germline V CDR1 and CDR2: SGHNT, YYREEE (reference sequence). The CDR3 extends over 13 amino acids. The CDR3 coding sequence is TGTGCCAGCAGCTTGCAGACTACCGGGGAGCTGTTTTTT. Its protein is CASSLQTTGELFF. Complete variable domain (other parts from reference TRBV5-4 and TRBJ2-2): ETGVTQSPTHLIKTRGQQVTLRCSSQSGHNTVSWYQQALGQGPQFIFQYYREEENGRGNFPPRFSGLQFPNYSSELNVNALELDDSALYLCASSLQTTGELFFGEGSRLTVL.

CDR3 bases: TGTGCCAGCAGCGCAGGACTGGGAAGCACAGATACGCAGTATTTT. It is translated as CASSAGLGSTDTQYF. The gene calls are TRBV9 and TRBJ2-3; possible D gene TRBD2, 5 bases. Trimming took off 3 bases at V and 0 bases at J, with 11 bases between the two ends. CDR1 is SGDLS, CDR2 YYNGEE, per germline. This CDR3 comprises 15 residues.

The genes are TRBV28 and TRBJ2-4, with 8 bases lining up with TRBD1. Trimming took 5 bases from V and 7 from J; bases not matched to a gene: 7. The CDR3 runs 14 residues. Per the germline V gene, CDR1 is MDHEN and CDR2 is SYDVKM. The CDR3 spells CASSGSDRVNIQYF. CDR3 coding DNA: TGTGCCAGCAGTGGGTCGGACAGGGTGAACATTCAGTACTTC.

The CDR3 reads CASSLAGRGTGELFF. The CDR3 DNA sequence: TGTGCCAGCAGCTTAGCAGGGAGGGGAACCGGGGAGCTGTTTTTT. The chain uses TRBV7-2 and TRBJ2-2; TRBD2 agrees at 7 bases. The CDR3 is made up of 15 amino acids. V shed 0 bases and J 5 bases; nucleotides not matched to a gene: 3. Germline CDR1 reads SGHTA; CDR2 reads FQGNSA.

The chain couples TRBV11-3 to TRBJ2-1, with 8 nucleotides matching TRBD2. With 5 bases clipped from V and 5 bases from J, the junction kept 11 bases outside the gene matches. The CDR3 spans 16 residues. From germline, CDR1 is SGHNT and CDR2 YENEEA. CDR3 sequence: CASSPTARAGDNEQFF. DNA of the CDR3: TGTGCCAGCAGCCCCACCGCTCGAGCGGGAGACAATGAGCAGTTCTTC.

The rearrangement uses TRBV10-2 and TRBJ2-5; D uncertain. The CDR3 extends over 11 amino acids. Germline assignment: CDR1 WSHSY and CDR2 SAAADI. Trimming took 3 bases from V and 5 from J, leaving 4 bases between them. CDR3 protein: CASSDPETQYF. In nucleotides, the CDR3 is TGCGCCAGCAGTGATCCGGAGACCCAGTACTTC.

The genes are TRBV24-1 and TRBJ2-3, with TRBD1 matching over 8 bases. This CDR3 has 15 amino acids. From germline, CDR1 is KGHDR and CDR2 SFDVKD. V dropped 4 bases and J dropped 2; count of bases not matched to a gene: 4. In DNA form, the CDR3 reads TGTGCCACCAGTGACCGGACAGGGCACACAGATACGCAGTATTTT. Translated, it gives CATSDRTGHTDTQYF.

CDR3 sequence (DNA): TGCAGTGCTAGTAGCGGACTACTTTCAGATACGCAGTATTTT. This encodes CSASSGLLSDTQYF. The chain recombines TRBV20-1 with TRBJ2-3; weak D call: TRBD2 (6 bases). This CDR3 contains 14 residues. Germline CDR1 and CDR2: DFQATT and SNEGSKA (reference sequence). Trimming left V 3 bases short and J 4 bases short, with 14 bases between.

The CDR3 bases are TGTGCCAGCAGTGATACTAGCGGGAGAAGCTCCTACAATGAGCAGTTCTTC. It encodes CASSDTSGRSSYNEQFF. The chain is built from TRBV2 and TRBJ2-1; 11 bases match TRBD2. With V trimmed by 3 bases and J by 0 bases, 4 bases remained unmatched. CDR1 and CDR2 from the germline V gene are SNHLY and FYNNEI. This CDR3 spans 17 amino acids.

V and J are TRBV19 and TRBJ1-3; D call uncertain. Germline values: CDR1 LNHDA, CDR2 SQIVND (reference sequence). Trimming took off 7 bases at V and 0 bases at J, with 10 bases between the two ends. This CDR3 is 14 amino acids long. Written as DNA, the CDR3 is TGTGCCAGTAAGATGGCATTCTCTGGAAACACCATATATTTT. It translates to CASKMAFSGNTIYF.